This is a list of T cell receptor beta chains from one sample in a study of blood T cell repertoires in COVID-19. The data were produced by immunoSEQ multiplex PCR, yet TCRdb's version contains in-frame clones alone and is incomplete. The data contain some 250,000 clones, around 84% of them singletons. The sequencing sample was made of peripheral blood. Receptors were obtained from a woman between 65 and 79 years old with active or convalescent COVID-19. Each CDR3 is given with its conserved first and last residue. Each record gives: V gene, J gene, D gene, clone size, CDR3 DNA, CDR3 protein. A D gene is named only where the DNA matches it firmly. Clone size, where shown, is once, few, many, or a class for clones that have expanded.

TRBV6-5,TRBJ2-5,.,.,TGTGCCAGCAGTTATAGCCAGGGCCAAGAGACCCAGTACTTC,CASSYSQGQETQYF
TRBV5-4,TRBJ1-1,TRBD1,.,TGTGCCAGCAGCCGGGACAGCGAAAGAAGTTACACTGAAGCTTTCTTT,CASSRDSERSYTEAFF
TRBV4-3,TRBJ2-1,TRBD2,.,TGCGCCAGCAGCCAATTCGGGGGGGACAATGAGCAGTTCTTC,CASSQFGGDNEQFF
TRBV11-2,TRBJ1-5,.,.,TGTGCCAGCAGCTCTGACTCTAATAGCAATCAGCCCCAGCATTTT,CASSSDSNSNQPQHF
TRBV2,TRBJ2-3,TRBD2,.,TGTGCCAGCTTTGGGGGGGAGCAGTATTTT,CASFGGEQYF
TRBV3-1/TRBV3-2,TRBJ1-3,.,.,TGTGCCAGCAGCCTACAGGGACCAATCTCTGGAAACACCATATATTTT,CASSLQGPISGNTIYF
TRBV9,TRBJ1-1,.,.,TGTGCCAGCAGCGTACGGTTGAACACTGAAGCTTTCTTT,CASSVRLNTEAFF
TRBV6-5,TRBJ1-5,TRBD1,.,TGTGCCAGCGGAATAGACAGGGGAGGCAATCAGCCCCAGCATTTT,CASGIDRGGNQPQHF
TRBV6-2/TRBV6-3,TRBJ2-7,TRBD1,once,TGTGCCAGCAGTCCCCTACGGACAGGGGCCTACGAGCAGTACTTC,CASSPLRTGAYEQYF
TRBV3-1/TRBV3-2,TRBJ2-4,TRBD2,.,TGTGCCAGCAGCCCCGAGAGGAAGCGGGGGGGCCTGACCACTCTAGCCAAAAACATTCAGTACTTC,CASSPERKRGGLTTLAKNIQYF
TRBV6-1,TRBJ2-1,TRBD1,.,TGTGCCAGCAGTGAAAAACCGGGACAGGGCACGGAGCAGTTCTTC,CASSEKPGQGTEQFF
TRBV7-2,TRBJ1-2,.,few,TGTGCCAGCAGCTTAGGAGGTCCGGGAAGCACCTTC,CASSLGGPGSTF
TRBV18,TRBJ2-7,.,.,TGTGCCAGCTCACCGCCGCAGGGGGAGCAGTACTTC,CASSPPQGEQYF
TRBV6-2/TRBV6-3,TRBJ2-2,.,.,TGTGCCAGCAGTATTCGGCGGGCCGGGGAGCTGTTTTTT,CASSIRRAGELFF
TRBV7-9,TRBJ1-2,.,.,TGTGCCAGCAGCTTCCAGTCGTTCCATGGCTACACCTTC,CASSFQSFHGYTF
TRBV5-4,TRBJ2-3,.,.,TGTGCCAGCAGCTCTTGGGGGGGCTTTGAGGGAGATACGCAGTATTTT,CASSSWGGFEGDTQYF
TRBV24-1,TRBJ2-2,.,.,TGTGCCACCAGTGGCGCGACAGCCTCGAACACCGGGGAGCTGTTTTTT,CATSGATASNTGELFF
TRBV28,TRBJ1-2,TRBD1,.,TGTGCCAGCAGTGCTGGGACAGGCTATATTCTACATGGCTACACCTTC,CASSAGTGYILHGYTF
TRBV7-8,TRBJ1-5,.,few,TGTGCCAGCAGCTCCCCGCCAGTCGGGCAGCCCCAGCATTTT,CASSSPPVGQPQHF
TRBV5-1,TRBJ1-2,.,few,TGCGCCAGCACAGGGTCAAACTATGGCTACACCTTC,CASTGSNYGYTF
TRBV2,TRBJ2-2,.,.,TGTGCCAGCAGTCCCGACTCGAACACCGGGGAGCTGTTTTTT,CASSPDSNTGELFF
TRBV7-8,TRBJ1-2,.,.,TGTGCCAGCAGCTTAGTGGCTTCGAGCTACACCTTC,CASSLVASSYTF
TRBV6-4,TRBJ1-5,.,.,TGTGCCAGCAGTGCAGCGAGCAATCAGCCCCAGCATTTT,CASSAASNQPQHF
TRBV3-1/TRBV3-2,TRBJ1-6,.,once,TGTGCCAGCAGCCAATTGCGCTCCTATAATTCACCCCTCCACTTT,CASSQLRSYNSPLHF
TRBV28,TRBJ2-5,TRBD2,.,TGTGCCAGCAGTACTCTCGGACTAGCGGGGGAGGAGACCCAGTACTTC,CASSTLGLAGEETQYF
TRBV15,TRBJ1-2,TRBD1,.,TGTGCCACCAGCACCGGAGGGACAGGGATGAGCTATGGCTACACCTTC,CATSTGGTGMSYGYTF
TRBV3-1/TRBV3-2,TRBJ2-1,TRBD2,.,TGTGCCAGCAGCAAAACTAGCGGGAGGTACAATGAGCAGTTCTTC,CASSKTSGRYNEQFF
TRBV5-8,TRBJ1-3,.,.,TGTGCCAGCAGCCTGGTGAGGATTTATAGAAACACCATATATTTT,CASSLVRIYRNTIYF
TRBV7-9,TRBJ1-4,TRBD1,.,TGTGCCAGCAGCTACCCTGGACAGGGCCTTGAAAAACTGTTTTTT,CASSYPGQGLEKLFF
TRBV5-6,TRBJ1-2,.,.,TGTGCCAGCAGCCTCAGGGGTTCTAACTATGGCTACACCTTC,CASSLRGSNYGYTF
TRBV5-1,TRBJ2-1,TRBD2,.,TGCGCCAGCAGCTTGATGGCTAGCGGGGGGTACAATGAGCAGTTCTTC,CASSLMASGGYNEQFF
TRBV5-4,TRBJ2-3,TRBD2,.,TGTGCCAGCAGCTTCGCTAGCGGGGGAACAGATACGCAGTATTTT,CASSFASGGTDTQYF
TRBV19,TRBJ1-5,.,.,TGTGCCAGTTCTTTGACAGGCAATCAGCCCCAGCATTTT,CASSLTGNQPQHF
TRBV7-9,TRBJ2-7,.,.,TGTGCCAGCTGCCGGGGAGAGGGGGACGAGCAGTACTTC,CASCRGEGDEQYF
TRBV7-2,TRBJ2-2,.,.,TGTGCCAGCAGCTTAAGAGGGCTCGGACCCGGGGAGCTGTTTTTT,CASSLRGLGPGELFF
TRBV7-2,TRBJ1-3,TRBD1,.,TGTGCCAGCAGCCCCCCGGGACAGGGGCAAGGAAACACCATATATTTT,CASSPPGQGQGNTIYF